These 9 T cell receptor beta chains came from one sample sequenced in a study of blood T cells in healthy people across ages. The second PCR ran roughly 7 to 12 cycles with a sample-barcoded 5' primer and J-beta primers. TCRdb re-derived calls from the 5' RACE reads in MiXCR, one entry per CDR3 protein. The repertoire holds 800,000 to 1,000,000 distinct CDR3 sequences, with roughly 50% as singletons. The sequenced material came from blood. The receptor set was obtained from a man in his thirties or forties in good health.

This chain connects TRBV7-2 to TRBJ2-5; 7 bases map to TRBD1. The V gene's germline CDR1 is SGHTA and CDR2 FQGNSA. The CDR3 consists of 14 residues. The ends lost 1 base at V and 11 bases at J; junction bases unmatched: 10. CDR3 sequence: CASSLEGTVYKQYF. As DNA, the CDR3 is TGTGCCAGCAGCTTAGAGGGGACAGTCTACAAGCAGTACTTC.

The chain employs TRBV3-1 and TRBJ2-7, with a tentative D call TRBD1 (6 bases). V was trimmed by 3 bases and J by 2 bases, leaving 14 bases between them. The CDR3 covers 15 residues. Germline values: CDR1 LGHDT, CDR2 YNNKEL (reference sequence). The CDR3 region is CASSHSEGDPYEQYF. The CDR3 nucleotides are TGTGCCAGCAGCCACTCAGAGGGGGACCCCTACGAGCAGTACTTC.

This clonotype turned up a few times. The chain is built from TRBV9 and TRBJ1-6, with D uncertain. The V end was cut by 0 bases, the J end by 9 bases, with 10 bases between. Per the germline V gene, CDR1 is SGDLS and CDR2 is YYNGEE. This CDR3 region has 14 residues. The CDR3: CASSVEGRGSPLHF. The DNA for the CDR3 is TGTGCCAGCAGCGTAGAAGGGCGTGGTTCACCCCTCCACTTT.

V usage is TRBV18 and J usage is TRBJ2-1; 10 nucleotides match TRBD2. Germline V gene lookup returns CDR1 KGHSH and CDR2 LQKENI. Losses at the gene ends were 4 bases for V and 4 bases for J; bases not matched to a gene: 10. This CDR3 has 17 residues. CDR3 nucleotide sequence: TGTGCCAGCTCACTTGTTATCTTGACTAGCGGGTACAATGAGCAGTTCTTC. Translation: CASSLVILTSGYNEQFF.

The sample holds many counts of this clonotype. V usage is TRBV29-1 and J usage is TRBJ2-5; no definite D call. The CDR3 covers 15 residues. V lost 7 bases and J 1 base, leaving 19 bases between the germline ends. Per germline, CDR1 SQVTM and CDR2 ANQGSEA. CDR3 sequence reads: CSGEGTETSQETQYF. The CDR3 coding sequence is TGCAGCGGGGAAGGAACAGAAACTTCCCAAGAGACCCAGTACTTC.

The chain combines TRBV28 with TRBJ2-7; a possible D gene is TRBD2 (6 bases). Trimming took 7 bases from V and 6 from J, leaving 13 bases between them. Looked up from germline, CDR1 is MDHEN and CDR2 is SYDVKM. The CDR3 contains 12 residues. The CDR3 nucleotides are TGTGCCAGCAACAGGAGGGTCGGCGAGCAGTACTTC. Translated, it gives CASNRRVGEQYF.

The chain combines TRBV6-1 with TRBJ2-3; 12 bases line up with TRBD2. Germline V gives CDR1 MNHNS, CDR2 SASEGT. V lost 6 bases to trimming and J lost 0 bases; unmatched junction nucleotides: 4. This CDR3 region has 16 residues. The CDR3 bases are TGTGCCAGCAGCCGACTAGCGGGAGAAAGCACAGATACGCAGTATTTT. As protein: CASSRLAGESTDTQYF.

The V call is TRBV20-1, the J call TRBJ2-5, with TRBD1 matching 7 bases. Germline loops: CDR1 DFQATT, CDR2 SNEGSKA (reference sequence). J gave up 4 bases and V 3 bases, and 8 bases lay outside the gene matches. CDR3 length: 14 residues. Here the CDR3 DNA reads TGCAGTGCTAGTGACAGGGTGGGAAGAGAGACCCAGTACTTC. Residues: CSASDRVGRETQYF.

This clonotype has only a few counts. This chain joins TRBV5-5 and TRBJ1-1; tentative D call: TRBD1 (5 bases). V gave up 4 bases and J gave up 5 bases, with 15 bases separating them. CDR3 length equals 14 residues. Germline CDR1 and CDR2: SGHKS and YYEKEE (reference sequence). The CDR3 loop reads CASSLDQGGTEAFF. CDR3 sequence (DNA): TGTGCCAGCAGCCTCGACCAGGGAGGTACTGAAGCTTTCTTT.